This TCR beta chain was sequenced in a study of human T cells and chemical hapten exposure. Study background: Sensitization used 2% DPC on about 2 cm by about 2 cm upper inner arm skin.

Each CDR3 protein gets one entry after TCRdb re-called the RACE reads with MiXCR. The sample consists of 210,000 or so distinct CDR3 sequences, around 25% of them appearing once. Specified time point: patch test 3, about 24 weeks after DPC sensitization. The treatment was: therapeutic diphenylcyclopropenone sensitization with weekly scalp DPC. Drawing of blood took place ahead of applying each patch test. Specimen: whole blood, collected in connection with sensitization to the hapten diphenylcyclopropenone (DPC). This receptor was obtained from a woman aged 35 to 49 with alopecia areata. Some clones in this sample may be carry-over from other donors' samples.

The CDR3, as DNA: TGTGCCAGCAGACTGTCCCCACTAGCGGGCAGCTCTGGGGCCAACGTCCTGACTTTC. This encodes CASRLSPLAGSSGANVLTF. V and J are TRBV27 and TRBJ2-6; 9 nucleotides line up with TRBD2. V lost 6 bases, J lost 0 bases, and 12 bases stayed unmatched. Per the germline V gene, CDR1 is MNHEY and CDR2 is SMNVEV (reference sequence). This CDR3 has 19 amino acids.